These 11 T cell receptor beta chains were sequenced from one sample in a study of neurological immune-mediated disorders. TCRdb reprocessed the 5' RACE reads with MiXCR, giving one entry per CDR3 protein. The data contain 11,000 to 15,000 distinct CDR3 sequences, 13% of them singletons. Material: CD8+ T cells from blood. These receptors came from a female donor with HTLV-1-associated myelopathy (HAM/TSP).

This clonotype is medium-sized within its sample. The chain carries TRBV4-2 and TRBJ2-3, with 8 bases identical to TRBD2. CDR3 length: 14 amino acids. The junction had 6 bases not matched to a gene; V was cut back by 5 bases and J by 5 bases. Germline assignment: CDR1 LGHNA and CDR2 YNFKEQ. CDR3 sequence reads: CASSRGLGQDTQYF. The CDR3 bases are TGTGCCAGCAGCAGGGGACTAGGACAAGATACGCAGTATTTT.

This clonotype was picked up many times. The V call is TRBV27, the J call TRBJ2-2; tentatively, D is TRBD2 (6 bases). The CDR3 loop spans 12 amino acids. V shed 4 bases and J shed 6 bases, with 6 bases lying between them. From germline, CDR1 is MNHEY and CDR2 SMNVEV (reference sequence). For the CDR3, the DNA is TGTGCCAGCAGTTGGGGGGCCGGGGAGCTGTTTTTT. Residues: CASSWGAGELFF.

This clonotype was counted ten times or more. The gene calls are TRBV2 and TRBJ2-1, with 13 bases aligning to TRBD2. With V trimmed by 3 bases and J by 3 bases, 5 bases remained unmatched. Per the germline V gene, CDR1 is SNHLY and CDR2 is FYNNEI. CDR3 length: 17 amino acids. Written as DNA, the CDR3 is TGTGCCAGCAGTGAGTCACTAGCGGGGGGGGACTACAATGAGCAGTTCTTC. Its protein product is CASSESLAGGDYNEQFF. The whole variable domain, remainder taken from reference TRBV2 and TRBJ2-1, is EPEVTQTPSHQVTQMGQEVILRCVPISNHLYFYWYRQILGQKVEFLVSFYNNEISEKSEIFDDQFSVERPDGSNFTLKIRSTKLEDSAMYFCASSESLAGGDYNEQFFGPGTRLTVL.

This clonotype was counted many times. V gene TRBV6-2 or TRBV6-3 combines with J gene TRBJ1-1; D call uncertain. The CDR3 length is 13 residues. CDR1 is MNHEY, CDR2 SVGEGT, per germline. The V gene lost 4 bases and the J gene lost 1 base, with 7 bases spanning the gap. The CDR3 nucleotides are TGTGCCAGCAGTTTGCAGGAGAACACTGAAGCTTTCTTT. Amino acids: CASSLQENTEAFF.

This clonotype was picked up many times. The gene calls are TRBV20-1 and TRBJ2-7, with D perhaps assigned TRBD1 or TRBD2 (5 bases each). Germline assignment: CDR1 DFQATT and CDR2 SNEGSKA (reference sequence). This CDR3 contains 13 residues. The V end was cut by 5 bases, the J end by 6 bases, with 17 bases between. The CDR3 sequence is CSAWDGETLEQYF. In nucleotides, the CDR3 is TGCAGTGCTTGGGACGGCGAAACACTCGAGCAGTACTTC.

This clonotype appeared many times. The V and J genes are TRBV12-3 or TRBV12-4 and TRBJ1-2; TRBD1 agrees at 12 bases. The CDR3 is made up of 16 amino acids. Trimming at V came to 3 bases and at J to 4 bases, leaving 6 bases not matched to a gene. CDR3 DNA: TGTGCCAGCAGTTTGGGACAGGGGGCCGTCAGCTATGGCTACACCTTC. Its translation: CASSLGQGAVSYGYTF.

This clonotype was seen ten or more times. The chain couples TRBV7-8 to TRBJ1-5; a weak D match, TRBD1 (6 bases). CDR1 SGHVS and CDR2 FQNEAQ come from the germline V gene. V lost 2 bases to trimming and J lost 3 bases, with 17 bases between them. The CDR3 runs 17 residues. CDR3 loop: CASSLRVSDSHNQPQHF. The DNA for the CDR3 is TGTGCCAGCAGCTTAAGGGTTTCGGACAGTCACAATCAGCCCCAGCATTTT.

This clonotype was seen many times. For the CDR3, the DNA is TGTGCCAGCAGTGAGAATGAGCAGTTCTTC. It translates to CASSENEQFF. The chain has TRBV2 and TRBJ2-1; D is unclear. Germline V lookup: CDR1 SNHLY, CDR2 FYNNEI. The V end lost 3 bases, the J end lost 7 bases, and 1 base lay between the germline ends. The CDR3 loop spans 10 amino acids.

This clonotype was picked up many times. V is TRBV9 and J is TRBJ2-5; unclear D gene. The CDR3 totals 15 residues. Germline loops: CDR1 SGDLS, CDR2 YYNGEE. The V end was cut by 0 bases, the J end by 1 base, with 10 bases between. DNA of the CDR3: TGTGCCAGCAGCGTAGATGGACGTCGCCAAGAGACCCAGTACTTC. It specifies CASSVDGRRQETQYF.

This clonotype was found many times. The chain joins TRBV7-9 to TRBJ2-7; TRBD1 agrees at 10 bases. J gave up 5 bases and V 2 bases, and 9 bases lay outside the gene matches. The germline gives CDR1 SEHNR, CDR2 FQNEAQ (reference sequence). The CDR3 runs to 16 residues. The CDR3 DNA reads as TGTGCCAGCAGCTTATCCCGGGGACAGGGGTCCCACGAGCAGTACTTC. It is translated as CASSLSRGQGSHEQYF.

In its sample, this clonotype is medium-sized (0.01 to 0.1%). The chain combines TRBV5-1 with TRBJ1-2; D ambiguous. The V gene lost 0 bases and the J gene lost 9 bases, with 12 bases spanning the gap. This CDR3 has 13 residues. Germline CDR1 is SGHRS and CDR2 is YFSETQ. CDR3 bases: TGCGCCAGCAGCTTGGGAGATACAGTCCGCTACACCTTC. It codes for CASSLGDTVRYTF.